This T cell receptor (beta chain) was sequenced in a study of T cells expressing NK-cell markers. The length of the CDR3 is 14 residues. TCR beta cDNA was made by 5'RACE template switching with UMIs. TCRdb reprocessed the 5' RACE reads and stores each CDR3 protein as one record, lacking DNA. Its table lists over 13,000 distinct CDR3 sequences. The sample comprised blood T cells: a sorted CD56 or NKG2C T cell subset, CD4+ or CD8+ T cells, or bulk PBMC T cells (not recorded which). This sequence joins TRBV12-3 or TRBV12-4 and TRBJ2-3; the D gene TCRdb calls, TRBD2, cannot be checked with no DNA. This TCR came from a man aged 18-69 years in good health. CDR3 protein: CASSQDFGADTQYF.